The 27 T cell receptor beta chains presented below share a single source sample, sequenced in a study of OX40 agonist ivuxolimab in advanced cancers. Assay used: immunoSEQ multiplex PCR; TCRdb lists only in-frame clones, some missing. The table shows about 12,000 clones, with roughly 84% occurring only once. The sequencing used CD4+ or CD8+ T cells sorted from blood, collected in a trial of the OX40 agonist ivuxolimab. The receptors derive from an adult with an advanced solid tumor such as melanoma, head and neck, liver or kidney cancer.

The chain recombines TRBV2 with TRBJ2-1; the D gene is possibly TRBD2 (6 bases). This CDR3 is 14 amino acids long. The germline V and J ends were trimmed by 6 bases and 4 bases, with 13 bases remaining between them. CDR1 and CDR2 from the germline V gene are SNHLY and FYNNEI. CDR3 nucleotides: TGTGCCAGCAGGTCGGAGGGCGTATACAATGAGCAGTTCTTC. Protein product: CASRSEGVYNEQFF.

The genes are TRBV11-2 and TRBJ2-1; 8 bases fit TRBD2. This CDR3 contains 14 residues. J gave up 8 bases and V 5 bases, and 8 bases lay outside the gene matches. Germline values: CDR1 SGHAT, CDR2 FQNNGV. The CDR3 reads CASSLARGGHEQFF. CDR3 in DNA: TGTGCCAGCAGCCTAGCCCGGGGGGGTCATGAGCAGTTCTTC.

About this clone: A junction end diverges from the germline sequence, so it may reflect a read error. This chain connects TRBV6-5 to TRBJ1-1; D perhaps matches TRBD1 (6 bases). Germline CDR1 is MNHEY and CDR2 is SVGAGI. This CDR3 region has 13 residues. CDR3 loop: CATSDTGYTEAFF. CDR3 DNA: TGTGCCACCAGTGACACAGGGTACACTGAAGCTTTCTTT.

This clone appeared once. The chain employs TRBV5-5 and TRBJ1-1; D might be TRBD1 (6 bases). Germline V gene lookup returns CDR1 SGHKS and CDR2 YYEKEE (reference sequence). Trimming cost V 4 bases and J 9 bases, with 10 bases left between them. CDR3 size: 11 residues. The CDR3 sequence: CASSATGKAFF. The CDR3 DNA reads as TGTGCCAGCAGCGCAACAGGGAAAGCTTTCTTT.

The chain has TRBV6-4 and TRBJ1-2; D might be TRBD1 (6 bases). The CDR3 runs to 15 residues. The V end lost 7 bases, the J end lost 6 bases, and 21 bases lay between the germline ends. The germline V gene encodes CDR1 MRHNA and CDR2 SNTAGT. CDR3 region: CASKPVVQGNHGYTF. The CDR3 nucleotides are TGTGCCAGCAAGCCCGTCGTACAGGGAAACCATGGCTACACCTTC.

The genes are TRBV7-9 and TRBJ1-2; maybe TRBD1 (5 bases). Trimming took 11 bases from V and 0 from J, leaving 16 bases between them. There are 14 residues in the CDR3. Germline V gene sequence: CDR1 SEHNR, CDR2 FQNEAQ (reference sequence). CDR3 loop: CASTWDGTNYGYTF. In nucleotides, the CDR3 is TGTGCCTCAACTTGGGACGGAACTAACTATGGCTACACCTTC.

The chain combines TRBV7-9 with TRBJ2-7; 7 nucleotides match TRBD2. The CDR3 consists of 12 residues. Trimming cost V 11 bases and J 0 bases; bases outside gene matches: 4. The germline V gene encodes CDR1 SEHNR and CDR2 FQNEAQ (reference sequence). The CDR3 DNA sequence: TGTGCCGTGGGACTAAACTCCTACGAGCAGTACTTC. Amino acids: CAVGLNSYEQYF.

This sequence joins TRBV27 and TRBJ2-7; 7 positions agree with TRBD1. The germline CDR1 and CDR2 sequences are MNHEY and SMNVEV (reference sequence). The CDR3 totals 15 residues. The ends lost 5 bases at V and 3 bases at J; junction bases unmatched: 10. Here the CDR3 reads CASSNTGVLLYEQYF. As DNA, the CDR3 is TGTGCCAGCAGTAATACAGGGGTCCTACTCTACGAGCAGTACTTC.

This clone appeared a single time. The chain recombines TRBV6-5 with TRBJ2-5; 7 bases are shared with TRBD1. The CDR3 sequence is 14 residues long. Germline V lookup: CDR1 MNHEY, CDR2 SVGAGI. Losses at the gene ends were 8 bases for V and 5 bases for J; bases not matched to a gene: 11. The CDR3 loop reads CASRNPLGGETQYF. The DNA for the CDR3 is TGTGCCAGCCGAAACCCGCTAGGGGGCGAGACCCAGTACTTC.

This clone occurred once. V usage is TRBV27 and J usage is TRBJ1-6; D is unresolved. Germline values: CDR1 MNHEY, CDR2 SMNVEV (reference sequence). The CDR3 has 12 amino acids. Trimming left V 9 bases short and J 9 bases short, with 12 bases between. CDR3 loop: CASCALGSPLHF. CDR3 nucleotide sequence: TGTGCCAGTTGCGCCCTTGGTTCACCCCTCCACTTT.

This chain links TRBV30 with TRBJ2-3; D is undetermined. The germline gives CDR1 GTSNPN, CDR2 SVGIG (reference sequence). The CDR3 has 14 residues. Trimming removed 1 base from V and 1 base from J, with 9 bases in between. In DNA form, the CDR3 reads TGTGCCTGGAGTGGGGGTTCAGGCACAGATACGCAGTATTTT. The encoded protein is CAWSGGSGTDTQYF.

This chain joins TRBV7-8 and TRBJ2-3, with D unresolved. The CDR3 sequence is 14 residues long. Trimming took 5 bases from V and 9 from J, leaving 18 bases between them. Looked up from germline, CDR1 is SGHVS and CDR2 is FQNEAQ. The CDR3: CASSTGPLGRTQYF. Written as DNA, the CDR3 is TGTGCCAGCAGCACCGGACCCCTCGGCAGGACGCAGTATTTT.

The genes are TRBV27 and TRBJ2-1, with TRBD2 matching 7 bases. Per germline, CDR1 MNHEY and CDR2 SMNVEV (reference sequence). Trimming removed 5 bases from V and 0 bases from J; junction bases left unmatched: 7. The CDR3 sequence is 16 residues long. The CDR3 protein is CASSISGAISYNEQFF. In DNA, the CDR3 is TGTGCCAGCAGTATAAGCGGGGCCATCTCCTACAATGAGCAGTTCTTC.

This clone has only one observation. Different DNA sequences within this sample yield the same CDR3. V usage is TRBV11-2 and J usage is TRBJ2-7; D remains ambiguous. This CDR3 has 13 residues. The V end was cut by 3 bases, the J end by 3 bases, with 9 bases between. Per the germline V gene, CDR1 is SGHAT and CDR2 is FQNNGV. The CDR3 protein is CASSFSSGYEQYF. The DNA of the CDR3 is TGTGCCAGCAGCTTTAGCTCCGGCTACGAGCAGTACTTC. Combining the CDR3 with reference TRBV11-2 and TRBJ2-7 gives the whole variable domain EAGVAQSPRYKIIEKRQSVAFWCNPISGHATLYWYQQILGQGPKLLIQFQNNGVVDDSQLPKDRFSAERLKGVDSTLKIQPAKLEDSAVYLCASSFSSGYEQYFGPGTRLTVT.

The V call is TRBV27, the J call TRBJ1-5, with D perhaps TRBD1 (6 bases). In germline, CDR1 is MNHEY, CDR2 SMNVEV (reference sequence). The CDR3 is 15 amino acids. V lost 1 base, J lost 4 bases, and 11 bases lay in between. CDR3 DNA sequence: TGTGCCAGCAGTTTATATCAGGGGTCGAATCAGCCCCAGCATTTT. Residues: CASSLYQGSNQPQHF.

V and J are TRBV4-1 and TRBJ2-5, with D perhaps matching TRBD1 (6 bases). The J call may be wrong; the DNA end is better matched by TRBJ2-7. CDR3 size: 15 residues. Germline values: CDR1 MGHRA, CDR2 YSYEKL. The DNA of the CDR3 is TGCGCCAGCAGCCAAGTCGGCAGGGGAGACTACGAGCAGTACTTC. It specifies CASSQVGRGDYEQYF.

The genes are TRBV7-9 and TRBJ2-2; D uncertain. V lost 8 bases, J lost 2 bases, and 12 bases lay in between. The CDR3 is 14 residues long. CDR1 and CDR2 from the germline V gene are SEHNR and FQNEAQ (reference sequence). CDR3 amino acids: CASLRGINTGELFF. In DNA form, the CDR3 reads TGTGCCAGCCTGCGAGGCATAAACACCGGGGAGCTGTTTTTT.

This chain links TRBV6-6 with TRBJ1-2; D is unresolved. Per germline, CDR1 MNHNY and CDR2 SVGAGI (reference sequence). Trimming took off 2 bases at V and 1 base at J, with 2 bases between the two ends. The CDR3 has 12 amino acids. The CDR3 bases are TGTGCCAGCAGTTACAATAACTATGGCTACACCTTC. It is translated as CASSYNNYGYTF.

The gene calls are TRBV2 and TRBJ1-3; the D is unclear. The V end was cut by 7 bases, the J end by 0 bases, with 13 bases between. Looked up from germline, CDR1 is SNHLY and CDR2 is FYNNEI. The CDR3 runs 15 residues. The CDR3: CASILVTSSGNTIYF. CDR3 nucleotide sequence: TGTGCCAGCATTCTAGTGACCAGCTCTGGAAACACCATATATTTT. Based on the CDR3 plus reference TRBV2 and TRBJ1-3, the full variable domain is EPEVTQTPSHQVTQMGQEVILRCVPISNHLYFYWYRQILGQKVEFLVSFYNNEISEKSEIFDDQFSVERPDGSNFTLKIRSTKLEDSAMYFCASILVTSSGNTIYFGEGSWLTVV.

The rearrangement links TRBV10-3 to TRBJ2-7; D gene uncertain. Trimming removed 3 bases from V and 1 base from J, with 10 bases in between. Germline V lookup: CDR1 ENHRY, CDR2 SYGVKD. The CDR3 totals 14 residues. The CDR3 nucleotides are TGTGCCATCAGTGAAGGTCGCGTGTCCTACGAGCAGTACTTC. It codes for CAISEGRVSYEQYF.

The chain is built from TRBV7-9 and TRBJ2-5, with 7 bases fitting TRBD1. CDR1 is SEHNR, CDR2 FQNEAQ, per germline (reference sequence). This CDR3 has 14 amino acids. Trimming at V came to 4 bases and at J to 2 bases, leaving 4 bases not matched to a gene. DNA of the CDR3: TGTGCCAGCAGCTCGGGACAGAATCAAGAGACCCAGTACTTC. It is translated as CASSSGQNQETQYF.

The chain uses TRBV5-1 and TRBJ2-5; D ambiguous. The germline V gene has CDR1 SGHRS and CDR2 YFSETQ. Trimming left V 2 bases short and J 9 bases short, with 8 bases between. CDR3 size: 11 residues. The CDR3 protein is CASSFARAQYF. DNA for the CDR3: TGCGCCAGCAGCTTTGCCCGGGCCCAGTACTTC.

The CDR3: CAWSPGLAGGDEQFF. DNA of the CDR3: TGTGCCTGGAGTCCGGGACTAGCGGGAGGTGATGAGCAGTTCTTC. The chain employs TRBV30 and TRBJ2-1, with 15 bases fitting TRBD2. The CDR3 length is 15 residues. Germline CDR1 reads GTSNPN; CDR2 reads SVGIG (reference sequence). After removal of 2 bases from V and 8 bases from J, the junction contained 4 bases not matched to a gene.

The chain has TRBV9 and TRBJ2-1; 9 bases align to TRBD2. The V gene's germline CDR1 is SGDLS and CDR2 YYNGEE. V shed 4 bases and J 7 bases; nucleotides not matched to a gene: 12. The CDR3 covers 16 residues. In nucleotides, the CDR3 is TGTGCCAGCAGCTCCCGGACTAGCGTGGATAAGAATGAGCAGTTCTTC. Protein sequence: CASSSRTSVDKNEQFF.

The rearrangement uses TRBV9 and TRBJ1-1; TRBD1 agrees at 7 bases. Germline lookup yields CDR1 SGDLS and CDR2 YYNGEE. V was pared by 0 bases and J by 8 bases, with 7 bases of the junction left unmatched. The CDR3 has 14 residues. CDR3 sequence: CASSVEAGGTEAFF. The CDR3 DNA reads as TGTGCCAGCAGCGTAGAGGCAGGGGGGACCGAAGCTTTCTTT.

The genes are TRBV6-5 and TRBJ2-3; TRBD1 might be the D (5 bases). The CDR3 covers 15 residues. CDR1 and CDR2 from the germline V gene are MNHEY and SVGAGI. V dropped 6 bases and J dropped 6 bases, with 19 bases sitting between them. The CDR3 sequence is CASSRQTGPGDTQYF. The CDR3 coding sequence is TGTGCCAGCAGCCGACAGACCGGCCCCGGGGATACGCAGTATTTT.

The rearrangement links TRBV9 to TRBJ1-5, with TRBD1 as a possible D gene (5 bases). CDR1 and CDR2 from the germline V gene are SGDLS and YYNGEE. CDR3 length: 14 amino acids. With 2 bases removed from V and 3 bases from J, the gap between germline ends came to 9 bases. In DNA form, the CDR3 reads TGTGCCAGCAGCGTCGGGGGGGTCAATCAGCCCCAGCATTTT. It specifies CASSVGGVNQPQHF.